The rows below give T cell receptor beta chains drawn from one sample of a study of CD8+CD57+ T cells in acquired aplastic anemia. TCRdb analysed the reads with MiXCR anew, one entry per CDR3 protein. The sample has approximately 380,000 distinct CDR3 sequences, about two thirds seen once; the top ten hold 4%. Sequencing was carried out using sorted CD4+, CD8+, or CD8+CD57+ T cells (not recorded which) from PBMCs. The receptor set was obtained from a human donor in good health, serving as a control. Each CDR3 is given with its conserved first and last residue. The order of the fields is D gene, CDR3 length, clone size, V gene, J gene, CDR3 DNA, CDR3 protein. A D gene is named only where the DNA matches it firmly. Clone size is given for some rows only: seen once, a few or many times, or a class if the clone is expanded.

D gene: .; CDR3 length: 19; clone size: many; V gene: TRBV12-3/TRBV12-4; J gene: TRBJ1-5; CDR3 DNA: TGTGCCAGCAGTTTAGCGCTCCCCGGAGATTTGTGGAACAATCAGCCCCAGCATTTT; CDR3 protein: CASSLALPGDLWNNQPQHF
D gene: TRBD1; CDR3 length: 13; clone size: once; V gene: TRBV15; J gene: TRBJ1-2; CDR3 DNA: TGTGCCACCAGCAGAGATCAGGGGGCAGGCTACACCTTC; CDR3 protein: CATSRDQGAGYTF
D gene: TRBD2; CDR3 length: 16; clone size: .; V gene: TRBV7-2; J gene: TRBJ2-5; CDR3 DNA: TGTGCCAGCAGCCCCGGGACTAGCGGGGGGGTGGAGACCCAGTACTTC; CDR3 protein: CASSPGTSGGVETQYF
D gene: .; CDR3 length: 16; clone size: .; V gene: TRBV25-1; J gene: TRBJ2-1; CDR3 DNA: TGTGCCAGCAGTGAACCAGCAGCCTACTCCTACAATGAGCAGTTCTTC; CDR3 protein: CASSEPAAYSYNEQFF
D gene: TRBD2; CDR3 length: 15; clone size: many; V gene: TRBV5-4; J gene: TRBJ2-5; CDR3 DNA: TGTGCCAGCAGCTTGGCGGGGGGGTTACAAGAGACCCAGTACTTC; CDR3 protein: CASSLAGGLQETQYF
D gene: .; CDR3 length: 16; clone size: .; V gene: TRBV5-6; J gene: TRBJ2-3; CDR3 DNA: TGTGCCAGCAGCATGCAGCTGCGTCTGAACACAGATACGCAGTATTTT; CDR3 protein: CASSMQLRLNTDTQYF
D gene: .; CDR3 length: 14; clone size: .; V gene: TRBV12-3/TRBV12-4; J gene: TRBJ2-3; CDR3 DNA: TGTGCCAGCAGTTTAGCCGGGTGGGTAGATACGCAGTATTTT; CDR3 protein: CASSLAGWVDTQYF
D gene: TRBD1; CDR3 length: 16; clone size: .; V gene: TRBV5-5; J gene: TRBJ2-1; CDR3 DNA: TGTGCCAGCAGCTTCTTTACAGGACAGGGATACAATGAGCAGTTCTTC; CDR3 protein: CASSFFTGQGYNEQFF
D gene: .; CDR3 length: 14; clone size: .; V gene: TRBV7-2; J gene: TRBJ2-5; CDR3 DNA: TGTGCCAGCAGCTCCCAAGGGGATCAGGAGACCCAGTACTTC; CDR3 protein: CASSSQGDQETQYF
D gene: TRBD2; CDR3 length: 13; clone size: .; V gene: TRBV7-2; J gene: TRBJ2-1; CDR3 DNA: TGTGCCAGCCGCAGCGGGGGAGAGAGTGAGCAGTTCTTC; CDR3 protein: CASRSGGESEQFF
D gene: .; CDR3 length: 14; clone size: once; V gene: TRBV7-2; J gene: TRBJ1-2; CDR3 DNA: TGTGCCAGCACCTTTTCAGGCAGGTTATATGGCTACACCTTC; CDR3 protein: CASTFSGRLYGYTF
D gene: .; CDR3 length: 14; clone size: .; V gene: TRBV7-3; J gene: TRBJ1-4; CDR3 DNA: .; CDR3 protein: CASTESNQPQHFGF
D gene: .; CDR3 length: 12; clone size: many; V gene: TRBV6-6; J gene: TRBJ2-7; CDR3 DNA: TGTGCCACCACAGGAAGTGCCTACGAGCAGTACTTC; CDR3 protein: CATTGSAYEQYF
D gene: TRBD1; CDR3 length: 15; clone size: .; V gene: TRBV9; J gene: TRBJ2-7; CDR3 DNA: TGTGCCAGCAGCGGACTTGGGACAGGTAACTACGAGCAGTACTTC; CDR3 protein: CASSGLGTGNYEQYF